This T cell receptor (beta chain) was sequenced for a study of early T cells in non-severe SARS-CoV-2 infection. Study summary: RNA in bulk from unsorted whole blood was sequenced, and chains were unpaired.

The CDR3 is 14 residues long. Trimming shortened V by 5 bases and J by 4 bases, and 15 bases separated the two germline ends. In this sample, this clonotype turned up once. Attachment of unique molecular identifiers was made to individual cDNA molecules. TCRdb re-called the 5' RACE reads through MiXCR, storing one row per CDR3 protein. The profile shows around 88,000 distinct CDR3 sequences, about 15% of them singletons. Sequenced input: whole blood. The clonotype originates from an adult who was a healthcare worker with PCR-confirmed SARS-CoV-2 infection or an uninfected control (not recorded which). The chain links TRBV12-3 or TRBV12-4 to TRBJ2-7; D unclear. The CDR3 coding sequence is TGTGCCAGCAGTCCCGGGTCCTTTGCATACGAGCAGTACTTC. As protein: CASSPGSFAYEQYF.